This T cell receptor (beta chain) was profiled in a study of T cell repertoires in cytomegalovirus infection. Study as a whole: Matching HLA type, along with CMV infection, was indicated by public TCR beta signatures. Findings and limits, study-wide: The response measured ex vivo was dominated by TCR beta clonotypes (HLA-C-restricted and CMV-specific). Public TCR beta family frequency separated CMV-and-HLA carriers, including in an independent cohort.

TCRdb processed the reads anew with MiXCR; each CDR3 protein has one entry. The sample lists hundreds of thousands of distinct CDR3 sequences; over 20% were seen once. Germline V gene data show CDR1 as KGHDR and CDR2 as SFDVKD. Trimming took 5 bases from V and 1 from J, leaving 14 bases between them. This CDR3 has 16 residues. This clonotype was seen a few times. Its antigen is not identified. The clonotype was recovered from a human donor in good health (CMV status not recorded). Some clones in this sample may be carry-over from other donors' samples. The material sequenced was CD8+ T cells from PBMCs. This chain joins TRBV24-1 and TRBJ2-1; the D gene is possibly TRBD2 (5 bases). This CDR3 reads CATSGPRRGSYNEQFF. In DNA, the CDR3 is TGTGCCACCAGTGGGCCACGCCGGGGATCCTACAATGAGCAGTTCTTC.